This T cell receptor beta chain was sequenced during a study of T cell repertoires in cytomegalovirus infection. Study-level information: As its CMV epitopes, the study selected recently identified HLA-C-restricted and well-studied HLA-B-restricted targets.

V was trimmed by 1 base and J by 0 bases, leaving 13 bases between them. The germline gives CDR1 SGHVS, CDR2 FQNEAQ. There are 16 residues in the CDR3. About this clonotype: Antigen: not known.

Study-level results: The study identified carriers of CMV plus the relevant HLA from cumulative public TCR beta family frequency. Within the response measured ex vivo, HLA-C-restricted CMV-specific TCR beta clonotypes were dominant.

TCRdb reanalysed the reads using MiXCR and keeps one entry per CDR3 protein. The table shows 370,000 or so distinct CDR3 sequences, with about 35% occurring only once. The sample was cultured PBMCs, taken from culture after CMV antigen stimulation. This sequence originates from a human donor in good health (CMV status not recorded). Some clones in this sample may be carry-over from other donors' samples. The V gene is TRBV7-8, the J gene TRBJ2-7; perhaps TRBD2 as D (6 bases). This chain's CDR3 is CASSLGVLAVSYEQYF. For the CDR3, the DNA is TGTGCCAGCAGCTTAGGGGTTTTAGCGGTCTCCTACGAGCAGTACTTC.